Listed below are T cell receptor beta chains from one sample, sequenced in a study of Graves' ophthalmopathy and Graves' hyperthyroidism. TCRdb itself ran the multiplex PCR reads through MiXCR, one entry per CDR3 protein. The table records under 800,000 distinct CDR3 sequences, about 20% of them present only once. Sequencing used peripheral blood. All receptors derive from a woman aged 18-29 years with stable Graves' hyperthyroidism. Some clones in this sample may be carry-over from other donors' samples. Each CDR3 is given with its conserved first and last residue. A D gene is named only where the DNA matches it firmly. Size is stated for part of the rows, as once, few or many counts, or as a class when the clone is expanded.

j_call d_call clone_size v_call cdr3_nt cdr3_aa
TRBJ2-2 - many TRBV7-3 TGTGCCAGCAGCTTAAAAGGCGCAGCCTCGAACACCGGGGAGCTGTTTTTT CASSLKGAASNTGELFF
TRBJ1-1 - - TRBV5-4 TGTGCCAGCAGCGACCGGGCAGTAGGGGCTTTCTTT CASSDRAVGAFF
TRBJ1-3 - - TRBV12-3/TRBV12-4 TGTGTCAGCAGTTTTGAGGGGCGAGGAAACACCATATATTTT CVSSFEGRGNTIYF
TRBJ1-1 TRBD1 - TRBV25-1 TGTGCCAGCAGTGAATATGGGACAGTTAACGCTGAAGCTTTCTTT CASSEYGTVNAEAFF
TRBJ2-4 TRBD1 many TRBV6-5 TGTGCCAGCAGTTCCGCCGGGACAGGGGAAAACATTCAGTACTTC CASSSAGTGENIQYF
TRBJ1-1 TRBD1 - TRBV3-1 TGTGCCAGCAGCCAAGATAGGGGGCGAGGGAGGAGGGGCACTGAAGCTTTCTTT CASSQDRGRGRRGTEAFF
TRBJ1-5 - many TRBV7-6 TGTGCCAGCAGCTTAGCCTCGGGGGATAGCAATCAGCCCCAGCATTTT CASSLASGDSNQPQHF
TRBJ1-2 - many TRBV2 TGTGCCAGCAGTGAAGATGTATTGTCTGGCTACACCTTC CASSEDVLSGYTF
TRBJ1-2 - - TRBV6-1 TGTGCCAGCGTGAGCGAGGTTAAGCACTATGGCTACACCTTC CASVSEVKHYGYTF
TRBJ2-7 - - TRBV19 TGTGCCAGTAGTAGTGGCGCGAAGGGCGAGCAGTACTTC CASSSGAKGEQYF
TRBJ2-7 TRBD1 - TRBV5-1 TGCGCCAGCAGCTGGTCGACAGGGTCCACCTACGAGCAGTACTTC CASSWSTGSTYEQYF
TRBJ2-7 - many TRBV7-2 TGTGCCAGCAGCTTAGGAAGCGGCGGCCTCTACGAGCAGTACTTC CASSLGSGGLYEQYF
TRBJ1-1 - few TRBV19 TGTGCCAGTAGATACCAGGGTACTGAAGCTTTCTTT CASRYQGTEAFF
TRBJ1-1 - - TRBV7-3 TGTGCCAGCAGCTCAGGGGTTATCACTGAAGCTTTCTTT CASSSGVITEAFF
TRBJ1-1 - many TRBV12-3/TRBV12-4 TGTGCCAGCAGTTTACTAAATTCGGGCACTGAAGCTTTCTTT CASSLLNSGTEAFF
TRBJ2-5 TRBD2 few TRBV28 TGTGCCAGCAGTTTGCCTAGCGGGAGTGAGACCCAGTACTTC CASSLPSGSETQYF
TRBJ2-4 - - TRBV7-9 TGTGCCAGCAGCCAGACTTCGGGGAACATTCAGTACTTC CASSQTSGNIQYF
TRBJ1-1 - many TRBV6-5 TGTGCCAGCAGTTACAACGGGGGGGAGGCTTTCTTT CASSYNGGEAFF
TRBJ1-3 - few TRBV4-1 TGCGTCAGCAGCCAAGTTATCGGGGTTCTTGTCTCTGGAAACACCATATATTTT CVSSQVIGVLVSGNTIYF
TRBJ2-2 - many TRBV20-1 TGCAGTGCCCCGGGACCCCAAAACACCGGGGAGCTGTTTTTT CSAPGPQNTGELFF
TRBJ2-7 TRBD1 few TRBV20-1 TGCAGTGCTAGTGAACCGGGACAGGGGGACGAGCAGTACTTC CSASEPGQGDEQYF
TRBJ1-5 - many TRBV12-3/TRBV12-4 TGTGCCAGCAGTTTCCGGGACGGGAGCAATCAGCCCCAGCATTTT CASSFRDGSNQPQHF
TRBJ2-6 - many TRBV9 TGTGCCAGCAGCGTAGGTGGGGCCAACGTCCTGACTTTC CASSVGGANVLTF
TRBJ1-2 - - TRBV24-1 TGTGCCACCAGTGGACGGTCAGGGAGCGGCTACACCTTC CATSGRSGSGYTF
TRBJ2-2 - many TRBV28 TGTGCCAGCAGCTGGCAAGGGCCTGACGGGGAGCTGTTTTTT CASSWQGPDGELFF
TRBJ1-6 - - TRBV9 TGTGCCAGCAGCATATTCCTTGGATCACCCCTCCACTTT CASSIFLGSPLHF
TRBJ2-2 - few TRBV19 TGTGCCAGTAGTATAGTAGGGGTCACCGGGGAGCTGTTTTTT CASSIVGVTGELFF
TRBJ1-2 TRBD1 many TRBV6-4 TGTGCCAGCAGCCTCGGACAGGGATACAAATGGACGTATGGCTACACCTTC CASSLGQGYKWTYGYTF
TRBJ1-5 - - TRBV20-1 TGCAGTGCTAGACCACCCGGGACTCTTAATCAGCCCCAGCATTTT CSARPPGTLNQPQHF
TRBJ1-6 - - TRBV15 TGTGCCAGCCGGGACCCGGGTAATTCACCCCTCCACTTT CASRDPGNSPLHF
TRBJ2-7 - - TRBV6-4 TGTGCCAGCATATCTGGTGCCTACGAGCAGTACTTC CASISGAYEQYF
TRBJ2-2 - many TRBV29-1 TGCAGCGTTCGGGGACAATCGAACACCGGGGAGCTGTTTTTT CSVRGQSNTGELFF
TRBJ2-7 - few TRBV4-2 TGTGCCAGCAGCCTCGCGGTGCGTGTTGGCGGCTACGAGCAGTACTTC CASSLAVRVGGYEQYF
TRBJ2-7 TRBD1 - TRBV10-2 TGCGCCAGCCTCGTTCGCGTAGGGGGCTACGATCAGTACTTC CASLVRVGGYDQYF
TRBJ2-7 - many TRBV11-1 TGTGCCAGCAGCTTTCGGGGGCCACAGAGCTCCTACGAGCAGTACTTC CASSFRGPQSSYEQYF
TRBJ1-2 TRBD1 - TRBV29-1 TGCAGCGTTGATCTGGGACAGGGGACTAACTATGGCTACACCTTC CSVDLGQGTNYGYTF
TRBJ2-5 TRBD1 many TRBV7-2 TGTGCCAGCAGCTTAGTAGGTACAGGGGGCGAGACCCAGTACTTC CASSLVGTGGETQYF
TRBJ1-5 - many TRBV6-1 TGTGCCAGCAGTGAAGGACGGGTTAGCAATCAGCCCCAGCATTTT CASSEGRVSNQPQHF
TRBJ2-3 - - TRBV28 TGTGCCAGCAGTTTGCCTCCGCTGAGCACAGATACGCAGTATTTT CASSLPPLSTDTQYF
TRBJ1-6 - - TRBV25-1 TGTGCCAGCAGTGTGGCGGCCAATTCACACCTCCACTTT CASSVAANSHLHF
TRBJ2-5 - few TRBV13 TGTGCCAGCAGCCGGGGACACACCCAAGAGACCCAGTACTTC CASSRGHTQETQYF
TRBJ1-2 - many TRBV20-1 TGCAGTACCGACGGGAAGAACTATGGCTACACCTTC CSTDGKNYGYTF
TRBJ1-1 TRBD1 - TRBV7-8 TGTGCCAGCAGCCGGGACAGGGGGCGAAGAAGGTACACTGAAGCTTTCTTT CASSRDRGRRRYTEAFF
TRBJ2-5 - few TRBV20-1 TGCAGTGCTAGAGGGGACGTCGAAGAGACCCAGTACTTC CSARGDVEETQYF
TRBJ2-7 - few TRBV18 TGTGCCAGCTCACCACCGGCCGGCACCGAGCAGTACTTC CASSPPAGTEQYF
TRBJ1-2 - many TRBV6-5 TGTGCCAGCAGTCACCCGTCCAGATTAAACTATGGCTACACCTTC CASSHPSRLNYGYTF
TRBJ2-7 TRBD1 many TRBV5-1 TGCGCCAGCCAGCCGGGACAGGGGGCCTACGAGCAGTACTTC CASQPGQGAYEQYF
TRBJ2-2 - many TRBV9 TGTGCCAGCAGCCCACGCGCCATCGGCCAGGGCGGTACCGGGGAGCTGTTTTTT CASSPRAIGQGGTGELFF
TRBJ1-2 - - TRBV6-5 TGTGCCAGCAGTTACGACTCAACGGGTTCTAGCTACACCTTC CASSYDSTGSSYTF
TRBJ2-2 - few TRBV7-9 TGTGCCAGCAACAAGGTGAACACCGGGGAGCTGTTTTTT CASNKVNTGELFF
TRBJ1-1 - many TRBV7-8 TGTGCCAGCAGCTTTGGCCCGGTGGACACTGAAGCTTTCTTT CASSFGPVDTEAFF
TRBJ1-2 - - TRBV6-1 TGTGCCAGCCCAGAGGGAAACTATGGCTACACCTTC CASPEGNYGYTF
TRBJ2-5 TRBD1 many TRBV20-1 TGCAGTGCTGGGGGACAGGGGCAAGAGACCCAGTACTTC CSAGGQGQETQYF